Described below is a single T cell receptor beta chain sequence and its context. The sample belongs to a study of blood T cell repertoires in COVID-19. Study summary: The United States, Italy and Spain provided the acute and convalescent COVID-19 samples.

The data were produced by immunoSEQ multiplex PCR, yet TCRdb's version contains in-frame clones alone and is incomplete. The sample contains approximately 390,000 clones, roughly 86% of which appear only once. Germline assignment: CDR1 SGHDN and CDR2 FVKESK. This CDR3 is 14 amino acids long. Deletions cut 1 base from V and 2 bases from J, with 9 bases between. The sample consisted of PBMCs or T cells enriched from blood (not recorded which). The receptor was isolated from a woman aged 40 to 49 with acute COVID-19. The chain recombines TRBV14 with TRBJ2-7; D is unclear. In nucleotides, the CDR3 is TGTGCCAGCAGCCAAGCTGCGGAGACCTACGAGCAGTACTTC. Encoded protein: CASSQAAETYEQYF.